This T cell receptor beta chain originates from a study of blood T cell repertoires in COVID-19. Study summary: There were acute and convalescent COVID-19 samples, and they came from the United States, Italy and Spain. T cells, B-cell-depleted T cells, or PBMCs provided the cDNA or gDNA that served as material.

Looked up from germline, CDR1 is SNHLY and CDR2 is FYNNEI. J lost 5 bases, V lost 3 bases, and 10 bases had no gene match. This CDR3 is built from 18 residues. This clone has only one observation. The authors' processing: Amplifying reference gene primers gave estimates of nucleated cell counts. Clones were sequenced by immunoSEQ multiplex PCR, and TCRdb holds only the in-frame ones, with some missing. The D gene and trimming were derived from the DNA, and the V and J assignments and clone size from that table. The table includes 50,000 to 70,000 clones, around 87% detected once. The rearrangement uses TRBV2 and TRBJ2-3; 14 bases agree with TRBD2. Sequencing was carried out using peripheral blood. This receptor was obtained from a man aged 55 to 69 with active or convalescent COVID-19. The CDR3 coding sequence is TGTGCCAGCAGTGAGTCCCCGGGACTAGCGGGGGTCGGAGATACGCAGTATTTT. Translation: CASSESPGLAGVGDTQYF.